This T cell receptor (beta chain) was documented in a study of identical twins. Study-level findings and limits: Insertion counts were lower in abundant cord blood beta clonotypes, a trend that memory repertoires did not show. Zero-insertion analyses could be partly confounded by invariant MAIT and iNKT cells.

This clonotype appeared a few times. The antigen remains unidentified. The germline CDR1 and CDR2 sequences are DFQATT and SNEGSKA (reference sequence). Trimming cost V 3 bases and J 6 bases, with 12 bases left between them. The CDR3 contains 12 residues. MiXCR, run by TCRdb on the 5' RACE reads, gives a single entry per CDR3 protein. The sample includes fewer than 500,000 distinct CDR3 sequences, roughly an eighth of them seen just once. This sample was shared with a second study, whose subject was yellow fever vaccine responses in identical twins.

This TCR derives from a woman younger than 35 in good health. Sequenced material: CD4+ T cells sorted from blood. The rearrangement links TRBV20-1 to TRBJ2-7; D is ambiguous. The CDR3 loop is CSASQSATEQYF. The CDR3 bases are TGCAGTGCTAGCCAGTCTGCGACCGAGCAGTACTTC.